Listed below are T cell receptor beta chains from one sample, sequenced in a study of cytomegalovirus exposure and HLA in healthy donors. Libraries were prepared by immunoSEQ multiplex PCR; TCRdb keeps only in-frame clonotypes and omits some of them. The data hold 55,000 to 85,000 clones, with about four fifths observed a single time. The sample was PBMCs. These receptors came from a man in his late teens or twenties in good health and CMV-seropositive. CDR3s include the opening cysteine and the closing phenylalanine or tryptophan. A D gene is named only where the DNA matches it firmly. Only part of the rows carry a size: once, few, many, or a class if the clone is expanded.

d_call: TRBD2; clone_size: -; j_call: TRBJ2-7; v_call: TRBV6-5; cdr3_aa: CASSATGTSGYEQYF; cdr3_nt: TGTGCCAGCAGTGCCACCGGGACTAGCGGTTACGAGCAGTACTTC
d_call: -; clone_size: -; j_call: TRBJ1-5; v_call: TRBV30; cdr3_aa: CALKAEGHQPQHF; cdr3_nt: TGTGCCTTAAAGGCGGAGGGGCATCAGCCCCAGCATTTT
d_call: TRBD1; clone_size: -; j_call: TRBJ1-1; v_call: TRBV7-9; cdr3_aa: CASSPAGGYTEAFF; cdr3_nt: TGTGCCAGCAGCCCCGCAGGGGGCTATACTGAAGCTTTCTTT
d_call: -; clone_size: -; j_call: TRBJ1-1; v_call: TRBV9; cdr3_aa: CASSVAPGANTEAFF; cdr3_nt: TGTGCCAGCAGCGTAGCTCCAGGGGCGAACACTGAAGCTTTCTTT
d_call: TRBD1; clone_size: -; j_call: TRBJ1-2; v_call: TRBV5-1; cdr3_aa: CASSLGQTGGYGYTF; cdr3_nt: TGCGCCAGCAGCTTAGGCCAGACAGGGGGCTATGGCTACACCTTC
d_call: TRBD2; clone_size: -; j_call: TRBJ2-1; v_call: TRBV9; cdr3_aa: CASSGPGLAPNEQFF; cdr3_nt: TGTGCCAGCAGCGGGCCGGGACTAGCGCCCAATGAGCAGTTCTTC
d_call: -; clone_size: -; j_call: TRBJ2-5; v_call: TRBV5-6; cdr3_aa: CASSLGGIAGTQYF; cdr3_nt: TGTGCCAGCAGCTTGGGAGGTATTGCGGGGACCCAGTACTTC
d_call: TRBD1; clone_size: -; j_call: TRBJ2-3; v_call: TRBV15; cdr3_aa: CATTLGQVTDTQYF; cdr3_nt: TGTGCCACCACGCTGGGACAGGTCACAGATACGCAGTATTTT
d_call: -; clone_size: -; j_call: TRBJ2-3; v_call: TRBV2; cdr3_aa: CASSEPESVNTQYF; cdr3_nt: TGTGCCAGCAGTGAACCTGAGAGTGTGAATACGCAGTATTTT
d_call: -; clone_size: -; j_call: TRBJ1-6; v_call: TRBV6-1; cdr3_aa: CASSDQISSYNSPLHF; cdr3_nt: TGTGCCAGCAGTGATCAGATCAGCTCCTATAATTCACCCCTCCACTTT
d_call: -; clone_size: -; j_call: TRBJ2-5; v_call: TRBV25-1; cdr3_aa: CANTRGGERETQYF; cdr3_nt: TGTGCCAACACTAGGGGAGGAGAACGCGAGACCCAGTACTTC
d_call: -; clone_size: few; j_call: TRBJ2-1; v_call: TRBV18; cdr3_aa: CASSPGETSEQFF; cdr3_nt: TGTGCCAGCTCACCCGGGGAGACCAGTGAGCAGTTCTTC
d_call: TRBD1; clone_size: -; j_call: TRBJ1-2; v_call: TRBV10-2; cdr3_aa: CASSPGQGYGYTF; cdr3_nt: TGCGCCAGCAGCCCGGGACAGGGCTATGGCTACACCTTC
d_call: TRBD1; clone_size: once; j_call: TRBJ2-7; v_call: TRBV2; cdr3_aa: CASSEGTGNEQYF; cdr3_nt: TGTGCCAGCAGTGAAGGGACAGGGAACGAGCAGTACTTC
d_call: -; clone_size: -; j_call: TRBJ2-3; v_call: TRBV10-1; cdr3_aa: CASSDRSTDTQYF; cdr3_nt: TGCGCCAGCAGTGATCGGAGCACAGATACGCAGTATTTT
d_call: TRBD1; clone_size: -; j_call: TRBJ1-2; v_call: TRBV11-2; cdr3_aa: CASSLGDRERITF; cdr3_nt: TGTGCCAGCAGCTTGGGGGACAGGGAGAGAATTACCTTC
d_call: -; clone_size: -; j_call: TRBJ1-6; v_call: TRBV19; cdr3_aa: CASSSGPNSPLHF; cdr3_nt: TGTGCCAGTAGTTCGGGTCCGAATTCACCCCTCCACTTT